This T cell receptor (beta chain) was profiled in a study of T cell repertoires in cytomegalovirus infection. This clonotype appeared many times. CDR1 is SGHVS, CDR2 FQNEAQ, per germline. The CDR3 consists of 13 residues. V was shortened by 5 bases and J by 8 bases, with 10 bases between the two germline ends. A single record per CDR3 protein comes from TCRdb applying MiXCR to the reads. The data show hundreds of thousands of distinct CDR3 sequences, with 9% to 9.5% seen just once and 3.5% to 4.5% held by the top ten. This rearrangement joins TRBV7-8 to TRBJ1-6; D is uncertain. Sequenced material: PBMCs. This sequence was found in a human donor in good health (CMV status not recorded). Some clones in this sample may be carry-over from other donors' samples. CDR3 sequence: CASSIDRDSPLHF. The CDR3 coding sequence is TGTGCCAGCAGCATAGACCGGGATTCACCCCTCCACTTT. The full variable domain, its missing parts supplied by reference TRBV7-8 and TRBJ1-6, is GAGVSQSPRYKVAKRGQDVALRCDPISGHVSLFWYQQALGQGPEFLTYFQNEAQLDKSGLPSDRFFAERPEGSVSTLKIQRTQQEDSAVYLCASSIDRDSPLHFGNGTRLTVT.